The 13 T cell receptor beta chains presented below share a single source sample, sequenced in a study of Ad26.COV2.S vaccination and SARS-CoV-2 variants. Clones were read by immunoSEQ multiplex PCR, and TCRdb kept only the in-frame ones, dropping some. The sample consists of about 350,000 clones, 80% to 90% of them appearing once. Treatment meaning: around 19 received Ad26.COV2.S at low or high dose, single or two shots; 5 received placebo; per-sample allocation not given. On day 63 after the first injection, vaccine and placebo recipients gave samples. Here the sequenced sample was peripheral blood, taken in a trial of Ad26.COV2.S vaccine versus placebo. These receptors all stem from a person between 18 and 65 years old who received the Ad26.COV2.S COVID-19 vaccine or a placebo.

This clone was recorded once. V usage is TRBV15 and J usage is TRBJ2-1, with 7 bases identical to TRBD2. The V segment lost 1 base and the J segment 10 bases; nucleotides outside the gene matches: 4. CDR1 and CDR2 from the germline V gene are LNHNV and YYDKDF (reference sequence). CDR3 size: 13 residues. The CDR3 coding sequence is TGTGCCACCAGCAGAGTCCAAGCGGGAGAGCAGTTCTTC. It specifies CATSRVQAGEQFF.

The chain is built from TRBV18 and TRBJ2-7, with TRBD1 identical over 8 bases. J was trimmed by 2 bases and V by 3 bases; bases with no gene match: 3. The CDR3 has 14 amino acids. Germline CDR1 is KGHSH and CDR2 is LQKENI. CDR3 in amino acids: CASSPRGHTYEQYF. The CDR3 DNA sequence: TGTGCCAGCTCACCCAGGGGGCATACCTACGAGCAGTACTTC.

This chain links TRBV6-2 or TRBV6-3 with TRBJ1-1; the D is unclear. Trimming took off 4 bases at V and 6 bases at J, with 12 bases between the two ends. This CDR3 has 13 amino acids. From germline, CDR1 is MNHEY and CDR2 SVGEGT. CDR3 residues: CASSLDSYAEAFF. CDR3 bases: TGTGCCAGCAGTTTGGATAGTTACGCTGAAGCTTTCTTT.

The V call is TRBV15, the J call TRBJ2-3; 9 bases match TRBD2. CDR1 and CDR2 (germline): LNHNV, YYDKDF (reference sequence). V shed 3 bases and J 7 bases; nucleotides not matched to a gene: 11. This CDR3 is 16 amino acids long. CDR3 protein: CATSRVWGAGGNTQYF. For the CDR3, the DNA is TGTGCCACCAGCAGGGTATGGGGCGCGGGAGGGAATACGCAGTATTTT.

V usage is TRBV7-6 and J usage is TRBJ2-2, with D unclear. The CDR3 covers 13 residues. V lost 1 base to trimming and J lost 5 bases, with 5 bases between them. Germline V gene data show CDR1 as SGHVS and CDR2 as FNYEAQ. The CDR3 coding sequence is TGTGCCAGCAGCTTAGACGGGACCGGGGAGCTGTTTTTT. Its translation is CASSLDGTGELFF.

This clone was observed once. The genes are TRBV19 and TRBJ1-1; 10 nucleotides match TRBD1. CDR3 length: 13 residues. Trimming took 6 bases from V and 3 from J; bases not matched to a gene: 1. Per germline, CDR1 LNHDA and CDR2 SQIVND (reference sequence). The CDR3 DNA is TGTGCCAGTAGCGGGACAGGGGACACTGAAGCTTTCTTT. Its translation: CASSGTGDTEAFF.

Note on this clone: Additional DNA sequences in this sample encode the identical CDR3. This chain joins TRBV19 and TRBJ2-1, with D tentatively TRBD2 (5 bases). CDR1 is LNHDA, CDR2 SQIVND, per germline (reference sequence). The CDR3 contains 15 residues. Trimming took off 4 bases at V and 0 bases at J, with 10 bases between the two ends. CDR3 loop: CASSTGGFSYNEQFF. The CDR3 DNA follows: TGTGCCAGTAGTACGGGCGGGTTCTCCTACAATGAGCAGTTCTTC.

This sequence joins TRBV5-1 and TRBJ1-4; D gene unclear. Trimming pared 4 bases from V and 0 bases from J, leaving 13 bases between. Germline CDR1 is SGHRS and CDR2 is YFSETQ. The CDR3 extends over 16 amino acids. CDR3 sequence reads: CASSRYRGTTNEKLFF. The CDR3 DNA follows: TGCGCCAGCAGCCGATACCGGGGAACAACTAATGAAAAACTGTTTTTT.

The V call is TRBV19, the J call TRBJ1-1; 9 bases are a match to TRBD1. This CDR3 spans 15 amino acids. V lost 5 bases to trimming and J lost 4 bases; unmatched junction nucleotides: 8. The germline V gene has CDR1 LNHDA and CDR2 SQIVND (reference sequence). For the CDR3, the DNA is TGTGCCAGTAGTGCCGCCGGGACAGGGCTCACTGAAGCTTTCTTT. It is translated as CASSAAGTGLTEAFF.

The V gene is TRBV27, the J gene TRBJ2-7; 11 bases match TRBD2. Germline lookup yields CDR1 MNHEY and CDR2 SMNVEV (reference sequence). V trimming: 0 bases; J trimming: 12 bases; junction bases outside the gene matches: 10. CDR3 length equals 15 residues. The CDR3 reads CASSLSRGSGRAAYF. The CDR3 coding sequence is TGTGCCAGCAGTTTATCGCGGGGTAGCGGGAGGGCGGCGTACTTC.

The rearrangement links TRBV7-9 to TRBJ1-4; D is uncertain. Germline V gene sequence: CDR1 SEHNR, CDR2 FQNEAQ (reference sequence). The length of the CDR3 is 16 residues. V lost 4 bases and J 0 bases, leaving 12 bases between the germline ends. The CDR3, as DNA: TGTGCCAGCAGCTCCACAGAGACCGCAACTAATGAAAAACTGTTTTTT. The encoded protein is CASSSTETATNEKLFF.

This chain connects TRBV12-3 or TRBV12-4 to TRBJ2-7; perhaps TRBD1 as D (5 bases). The CDR3 sequence is 12 residues long. V lost 6 bases, J lost 1 base, and 7 bases lay in between. This chain's CDR3 is CASRRQSYEQYF. CDR3 in DNA: TGTGCCAGCAGGAGACAGTCCTACGAGCAGTACTTC.

V is TRBV10-2 and J is TRBJ2-5, with D perhaps TRBD1 (5 bases). The length of the CDR3 is 14 residues. Germline values: CDR1 WSHSY, CDR2 SAAADI. V lost 0 bases to trimming and J lost 2 bases, with 7 bases between them. CDR3 in amino acids: CASSESDRQETQYF. The DNA of the CDR3 is TGCGCCAGCAGTGAGTCCGACAGACAAGAGACCCAGTACTTC.